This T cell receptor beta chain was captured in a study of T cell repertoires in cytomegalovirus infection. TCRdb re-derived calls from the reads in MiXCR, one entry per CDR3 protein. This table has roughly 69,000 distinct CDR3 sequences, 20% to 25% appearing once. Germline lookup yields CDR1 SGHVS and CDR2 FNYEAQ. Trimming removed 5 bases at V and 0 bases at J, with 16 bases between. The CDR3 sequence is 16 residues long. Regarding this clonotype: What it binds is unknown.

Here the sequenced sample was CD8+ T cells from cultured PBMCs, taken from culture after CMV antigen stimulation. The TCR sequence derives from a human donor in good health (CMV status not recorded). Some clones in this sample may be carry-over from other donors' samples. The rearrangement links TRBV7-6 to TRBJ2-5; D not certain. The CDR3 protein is CASSPAAGLYQETQYF. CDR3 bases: TGTGCCAGCAGCCCCGCGGCCGGCCTCTACCAAGAGACCCAGTACTTC.